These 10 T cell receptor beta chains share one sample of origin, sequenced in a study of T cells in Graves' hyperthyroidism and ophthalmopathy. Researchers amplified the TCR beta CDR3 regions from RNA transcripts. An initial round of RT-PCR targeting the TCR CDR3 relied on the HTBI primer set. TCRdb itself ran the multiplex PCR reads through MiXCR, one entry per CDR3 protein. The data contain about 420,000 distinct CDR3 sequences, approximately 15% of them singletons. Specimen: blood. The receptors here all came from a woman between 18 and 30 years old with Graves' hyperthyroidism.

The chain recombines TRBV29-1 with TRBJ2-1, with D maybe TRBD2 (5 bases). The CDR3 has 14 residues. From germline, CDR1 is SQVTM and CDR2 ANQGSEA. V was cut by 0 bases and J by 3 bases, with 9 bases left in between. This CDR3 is CSVEDYRDYNEQFF. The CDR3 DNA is TGCAGCGTTGAAGATTACCGGGACTACAATGAGCAGTTCTTC.

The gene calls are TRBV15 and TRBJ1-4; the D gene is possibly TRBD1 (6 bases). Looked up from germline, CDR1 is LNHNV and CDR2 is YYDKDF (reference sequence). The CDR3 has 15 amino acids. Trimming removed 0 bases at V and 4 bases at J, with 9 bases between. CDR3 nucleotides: TGTGCCACCAGCAGAGATCAGGGGTTTAATGAAAAACTGTTTTTT. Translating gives CATSRDQGFNEKLFF.

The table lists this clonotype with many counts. The CDR3 protein is CASSSQQGQGTYEQYF. The CDR3 nucleotides are TGTGCCAGCAGCTCGCAACAGGGACAGGGTACCTACGAGCAGTACTTC. The chain joins TRBV13 to TRBJ2-7, with TRBD1 matching over 9 bases. With V trimmed by 4 bases and J by 2 bases, 9 bases remained unmatched. This CDR3 comprises 16 residues. The germline V gene encodes CDR1 PRHDT and CDR2 FYEKMQ (reference sequence).

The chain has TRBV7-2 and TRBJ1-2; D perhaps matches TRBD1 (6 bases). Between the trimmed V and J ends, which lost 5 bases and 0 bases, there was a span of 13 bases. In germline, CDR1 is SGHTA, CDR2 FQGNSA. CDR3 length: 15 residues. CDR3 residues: CASSLEDSSNYGYTF. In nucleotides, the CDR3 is TGTGCCAGCAGCCTAGAGGACAGCTCTAACTATGGCTACACCTTC.

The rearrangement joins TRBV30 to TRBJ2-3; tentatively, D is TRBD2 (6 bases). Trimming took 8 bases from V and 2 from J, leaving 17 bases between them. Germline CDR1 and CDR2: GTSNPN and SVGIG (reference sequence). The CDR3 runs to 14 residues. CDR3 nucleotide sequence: TGTGCCGCGATACCGGGACTTTACACAGATACGCAGTATTTT. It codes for CAAIPGLYTDTQYF.

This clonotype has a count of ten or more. CDR3 in DNA: TGTGCCAGCAGCCCAGGAGGAGGGGGCCATCAGCCCCAGCATTTT. It specifies CASSPGGGGHQPQHF. V and J are TRBV7-9 and TRBJ1-5, with 7 bases that match TRBD1. Germline-derived CDR1 and CDR2 are SEHNR and FQNEAQ (reference sequence). J lost 5 bases, V lost 5 bases, and 9 bases had no gene match. This CDR3 region has 15 residues.

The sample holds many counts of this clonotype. CDR3 region: CASSPRDYDIPPYEQYF. Written as DNA, the CDR3 is TGCGCCAGCAGCCCGCGGGACTACGACATTCCCCCCTACGAGCAGTACTTC. This chain connects TRBV5-1 to TRBJ2-7, with TRBD2 matching over 7 bases. CDR3 size: 17 residues. V shed 4 bases and J 2 bases; nucleotides not matched to a gene: 15. The germline V gene encodes CDR1 SGHRS and CDR2 YFSETQ.

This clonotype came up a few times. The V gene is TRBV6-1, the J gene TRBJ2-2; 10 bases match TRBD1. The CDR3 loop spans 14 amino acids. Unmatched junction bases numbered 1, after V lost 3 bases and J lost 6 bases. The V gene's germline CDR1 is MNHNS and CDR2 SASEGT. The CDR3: CASSDGTGAGELFF. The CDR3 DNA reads TGTGCCAGCAGTGATGGGACAGGGGCCGGGGAGCTGTTTTTT.

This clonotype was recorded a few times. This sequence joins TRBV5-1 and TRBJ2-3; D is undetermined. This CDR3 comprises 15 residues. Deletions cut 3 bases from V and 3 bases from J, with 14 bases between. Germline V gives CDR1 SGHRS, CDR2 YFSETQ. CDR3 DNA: TGCGCCAGCAGCTCCATATCTGAGGAAACAGATACGCAGTATTTT. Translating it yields CASSSISEETDTQYF.

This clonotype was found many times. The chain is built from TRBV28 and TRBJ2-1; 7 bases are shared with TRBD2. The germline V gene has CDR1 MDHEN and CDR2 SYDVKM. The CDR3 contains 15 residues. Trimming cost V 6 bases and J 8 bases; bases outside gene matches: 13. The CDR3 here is CASRSSGPQVDEQFF. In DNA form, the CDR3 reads TGTGCCAGCAGAAGTAGCGGGCCGCAGGTTGATGAGCAGTTCTTC.